The 5 T cell receptor beta chains below come from one sample, sequenced in a study of response to subunit inactivated influenza vaccine. TCRdb recomputed calls from the RT-PCR reads with MiXCR, one row per CDR3 protein. The data show around 790,000 distinct CDR3 sequences, 21% seen once. Sample: PBMCs from blood, taken less than 6 days after vaccination. The source of these receptors is a man aged 50-60 years who received an inactivated influenza vaccine.

This clonotype showed up just once. The chain uses TRBV2 and TRBJ2-7; D is uncertain. The germline V gene encodes CDR1 SNHLY and CDR2 FYNNEI. The CDR3 sequence is 15 residues long. V was clipped by 7 bases and J by 4 bases, with 20 bases between them. This chain's CDR3 is CASTGSRQEGYEQYF. CDR3 bases: TGTGCCAGCACTGGATCCCGACAAGAAGGGTACGAGCAGTACTTC.

This clonotype appeared a few times. The chain combines TRBV27 with TRBJ2-1, with a possible D match to TRBD2 (6 bases). In germline, CDR1 is MNHEY, CDR2 SMNVEV (reference sequence). This CDR3 spans 15 amino acids. V shed 5 bases and J shed 8 bases, with 19 bases lying between them. The CDR3 loop reads CASSKGLSGYDEQFF. Here the CDR3 DNA reads TGTGCCAGCAGTAAGGGACTCTCGGGATACGATGAGCAGTTCTTC.

The gene calls are TRBV6-1 and TRBJ2-1; no reliable D call. The V gene lost 4 bases and the J gene lost 1 base, with 11 bases spanning the gap. Germline loops: CDR1 MNHNS, CDR2 SASEGT. This CDR3 region has 15 residues. The DNA for the CDR3 is TGTGCCAGCAGTGTGAGTAGGGCTTCCTACAATGAGCAGTTCTTC. Its protein is CASSVSRASYNEQFF.

The rearrangement links TRBV20-1 to TRBJ2-1, with D perhaps matching TRBD1 or TRBD2 (5 bases each). This CDR3 is 12 amino acids long. V was cut by 3 bases and J by 7 bases, with 10 bases left in between. The germline V gene encodes CDR1 DFQATT and CDR2 SNEGSKA (reference sequence). CDR3 bases: TGCAGTGCTAGTGGGGGTTGGAATGAGCAGTTCTTC. It is translated as CSASGGWNEQFF.

The J gene is TRBJ2-5, the V gene TRBV19, with D unclear. Looked up from germline, CDR1 is LNHDA and CDR2 is SQIVND (reference sequence). With 4 bases removed from V and 3 bases from J, the gap between germline ends came to 15 bases. The CDR3 covers 15 residues. CDR3: CASSTVEWGKETQYF. Written as DNA, the CDR3 is TGTGCCAGTAGTACGGTCGAGTGGGGTAAAGAGACCCAGTACTTC.